This TCR beta chain was identified during a study of T cells in Graves' hyperthyroidism and ophthalmopathy. Note on this clonotype: Its antigen is unidentified. This may come from a read error, since a much larger clone is one base off.

Study observations and caveats: Most clonotypes expanded in the thyroid (above 0.001) were also present in blood.

The CDR3 regions of TCR beta were amplified from RNA transcripts. TCR CDR3 regions were first amplified by RT-PCR with HTBI primers. TCRdb reprocessed the multiplex PCR reads with MiXCR, giving one entry per CDR3 protein. The sample holds fewer than 750,000 distinct CDR3 sequences; just over 45% are singletons and the top ten take more than 7.5%. Each diagnosis was grounded in clinical symptoms, serum thyroxine and TRAb, thyroid ultrasound, and orbital computed tomography. Sequencing was carried out using peripheral blood or thyroid tissue (not recorded which). This clonotype was sampled from a young woman with Graves' hyperthyroidism.

CDR3 DNA: TGCGCCAGCAGCCGACTGACGGGAAACACCACATATTTT. Translating it yields CASSRLTGNTTYF. V and J are TRBV5-1 and TRBJ1-3; no clear D. Germline V CDR1 and CDR2: SGHRS, YFSETQ. The CDR3 loop spans 13 amino acids.